Sequencing of this T cell receptor (beta chain) was carried out in a study of cytotoxic CD8 clonotypes in ibrutinib-treated CLL. Study information: The patients comprised approximately ten relapsed/refractory and around 16 treatment-naive cases, roughly 18 IGHV unmutated. Findings and caveats of the study: Against age-matched healthy donors, baseline clonality ran higher and tracked circulating CD8+ T-cell counts.

Some clones are missing from TCRdb's copy, which holds only in-frame ones; the method was immunoSEQ multiplex PCR. Of roughly 70,000 clones detected, just over 90% appear once; the ten largest clones hold around 3.1%. Remarks on this clone: Antigen unknown.

CDR3 length: 15 amino acids. The germline V gene has CDR1 SGHRS and CDR2 YFSETQ. V gave up 4 bases and J gave up 6 bases; unmatched junction bases: 7. V and J are TRBV5-1 and TRBJ2-7, with 13 bases lining up with TRBD2. This TCR came from a human donor with chronic lymphocytic leukemia. Sample: PBMCs, taken after 12 months of ibrutinib treatment. The CDR3 here is CASSQRTSGSFEQYF. The CDR3 DNA follows: TGCGCCAGCAGCCAACGGACTAGCGGGAGTTTCGAGCAGTACTTC. The variable domain in full, with the rest retrieved from reference TRBV5-1 and TRBJ2-7, is KAGVTQTPRYLIKTRGQQVTLSCSPISGHRSVSWYQQTPGQGLQFLFEYFSETQRNKGNFPGRFSGRQFSNSRSEMNVSTLELGDSALYLCASSQRTSGSFEQYFGPGTRLTVT.